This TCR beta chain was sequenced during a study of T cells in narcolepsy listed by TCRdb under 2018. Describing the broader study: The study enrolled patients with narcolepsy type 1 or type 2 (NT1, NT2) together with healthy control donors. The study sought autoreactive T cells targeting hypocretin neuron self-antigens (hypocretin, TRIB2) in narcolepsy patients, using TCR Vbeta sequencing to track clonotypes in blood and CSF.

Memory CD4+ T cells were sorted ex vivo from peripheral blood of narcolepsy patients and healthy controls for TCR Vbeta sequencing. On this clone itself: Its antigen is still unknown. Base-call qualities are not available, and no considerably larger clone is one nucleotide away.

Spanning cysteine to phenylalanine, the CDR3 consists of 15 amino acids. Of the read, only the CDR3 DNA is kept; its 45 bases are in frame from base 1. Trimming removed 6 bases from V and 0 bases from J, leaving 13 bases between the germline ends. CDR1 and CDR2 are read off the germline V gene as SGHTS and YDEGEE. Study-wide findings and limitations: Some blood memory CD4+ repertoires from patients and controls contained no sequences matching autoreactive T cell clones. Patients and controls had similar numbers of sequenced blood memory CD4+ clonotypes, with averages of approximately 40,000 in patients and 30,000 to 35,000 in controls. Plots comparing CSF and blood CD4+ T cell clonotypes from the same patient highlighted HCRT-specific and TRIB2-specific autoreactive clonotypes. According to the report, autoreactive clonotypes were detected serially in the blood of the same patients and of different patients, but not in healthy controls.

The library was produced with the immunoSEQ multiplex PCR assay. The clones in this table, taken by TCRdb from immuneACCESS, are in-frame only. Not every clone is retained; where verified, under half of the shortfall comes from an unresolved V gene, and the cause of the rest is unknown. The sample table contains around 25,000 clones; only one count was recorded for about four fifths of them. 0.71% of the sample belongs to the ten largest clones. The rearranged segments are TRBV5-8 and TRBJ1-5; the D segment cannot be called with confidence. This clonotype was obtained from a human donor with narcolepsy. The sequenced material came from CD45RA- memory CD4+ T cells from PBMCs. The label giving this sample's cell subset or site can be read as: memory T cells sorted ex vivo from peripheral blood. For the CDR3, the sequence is CASTSTGYSNQPQHF. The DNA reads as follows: TGTGCCAGCACCTCAACGGGCTATAGCAATCAGCCCCAGCATTTT.